The rows below give T cell receptor beta chains drawn from one sample of a study of beta chain features in type 1 diabetes. Some clones are missing from TCRdb's copy, which holds only in-frame ones; the method was immunoSEQ multiplex PCR. The sample has a few hundred thousand clones; roughly 12% are singletons. The source material was naive CD4+ T cells from blood. Receptors originate from a young woman with type 1 diabetes. Both conserved end residues are part of each CDR3. The D gene is left open where the match is weak. Size tells how often a clone was seen (once, few, many) or the class of an expanded clone, and some rows leave it out.

>few|TRBJ2-2|TRBV15|TRBD2
TGTGCCACCAGCATTCGGCGGGAGACCGGGGAGCTGTTTTTT
CATSIRRETGELFF
>NA|TRBJ2-7|TRBV2|NA
TGTGCCAGCAGGAGGGACCGAGACGGGAGTTGGTACTTC
CASRRDRDGSWYF
>NA|TRBJ1-2|TRBV6-5|TRBD1
TGTGCCAGCAGTTACCATTCCGGACAGGGGCAGTATGGCTACACCTTC
CASSYHSGQGQYGYTF
>few|TRBJ1-1|TRBV4-1|TRBD1
TGCGCCAGCAGCCAAGGTTCCGGACAGGCGGGCTTAATTGAAGCTTTCTTT
CASSQGSGQAGLIEAFF
>NA|TRBJ2-3|TRBV4-3|NA
TGCGCCAGCAGCCCGACCGGAGGGCTGGATACGCAGTATTTT
CASSPTGGLDTQYF
>NA|TRBJ2-6|TRBV14|NA
TGTGCCAGCAGCCACCTACACAGCTCTGGGGCCAACGTCCTGACTTTC
CASSHLHSSGANVLTF
>NA|TRBJ1-1|TRBV28|NA
TGTGCCAGCAGTTCCCCCTTGGGAGGGCGGGACACTGAAGCTTTCTTT
CASSSPLGGRDTEAFF
>NA|TRBJ1-1|TRBV14|NA
TGTGCCAGCAGACGGGCGGGGGGCCCGAACACTGAAGCTTTCTTT
CASRRAGGPNTEAFF
>NA|TRBJ2-7|TRBV30|TRBD2
TGTGCCTGCGCTCGGGGGGGCTCCTACGAGCAGTACTTC
CACARGGSYEQYF
>few|TRBJ1-6|TRBV9|TRBD1
TGTGCCAGCAGCGTAACCCCGGGACAGGGAAGATCACCCCTCCACTTT
CASSVTPGQGRSPLHF
>few|TRBJ2-5|TRBV19|NA
TGTGCCAGTAGTCCCGCCGTTCTAGTGGAGACCCAGTACTTC
CASSPAVLVETQYF
>NA|TRBJ2-1|TRBV29-1|NA
TGCAGCGTTGAAACGGGGCAAGGAGGGGACGTTCCGTTCTTC
CSVETGQGGDVPFF
>NA|TRBJ1-5|TRBV19|TRBD1
TGTGCCAGTAGGACAGGGGGCGGTCATCAGCCCCAGCATTTT
CASRTGGGHQPQHF
>few|TRBJ1-5|TRBV7-2|NA
TGTGCCAGCAGCTTAGACAGGATGAATCAGCCCCAGCATTTT
CASSLDRMNQPQHF
>few|TRBJ2-1|TRBV9|NA
TGTGCCAGCAGCGCACAGGGCTTTGAGCAGTTCTTC
CASSAQGFEQFF
>NA|TRBJ2-7|TRBV7-8|TRBD1
TGTGCCACCGTTGAGGGGGCGGTCCCCTACGAGCAGTACTTC
CATVEGAVPYEQYF
>few|TRBJ2-4|TRBV27|TRBD2
TGTGCCAGCAGTTTAGCGGGAGTGTCCAAAAACATTCAGTACTTC
CASSLAGVSKNIQYF
>few|TRBJ1-1|TRBV27|NA
TGTGCCAGCACCTGGGGAGGGGGACACCTGAACACTGAAGCTTTCTTT
CASTWGGGHLNTEAFF
>NA|TRBJ2-1|TRBV9|TRBD2
TGTGCCAGCAGCGTAGCCCTCAGGACTAGCGGGAGCAACAATGAGCAGTTCTTC
CASSVALRTSGSNNEQFF
>NA|TRBJ1-2|TRBV7-9|TRBD1
TGTGCCAGCAGCAAACAGGGGATCTATGGCTACACCTTC
CASSKQGIYGYTF
>NA|TRBJ2-7|TRBV29-1|TRBD2
TGCAGCGTTGTTATTAGCGGGAGGTCCTACGAGCAGTACTTC
CSVVISGRSYEQYF
>NA|TRBJ2-7|TRBV7-9|TRBD1
TGTGCCAGCAGCCTAGGGACAGAGTACGAGCAGTACTTC
CASSLGTEYEQYF